A single sample is the source of the 27 T cell receptor beta chains below, sequenced in a study of cytomegalovirus exposure and HLA in healthy donors. Both 60 Vbeta primers and 13 Jbeta primers went into the PCR. Assay used: immunoSEQ multiplex PCR; TCRdb lists only in-frame clones, some missing. This sample has roughly 190,000 clones, with about four fifths found just once. What was sequenced was PBMCs. These receptors were obtained from a woman aged 50 to 60 in good health and CMV-seropositive.

The rearrangement joins TRBV11-2 to TRBJ2-7; 11 bases are a match to TRBD1. Germline CDR1 SGHAT, CDR2 FQNNGV. This CDR3 is 17 amino acids long. Trimming removed 0 bases from V and 4 bases from J; junction bases left unmatched: 8. CDR3 sequence: CASSLDLGDRGSYEQYF. DNA of the CDR3: TGTGCCAGCAGCTTAGATCTAGGGGACAGGGGGTCTTACGAGCAGTACTTC.

This clone was seen a few times. This sequence joins TRBV7-3 and TRBJ1-1; no clear D. Trimming took 1 base from V and 0 from J, leaving 9 bases between them. The CDR3 has 15 amino acids. CDR1 SGHTA and CDR2 FQGTGA come from the germline V gene. The CDR3: CASSLMPRMNTEAFF. CDR3 DNA sequence: TGTGCCAGCAGCTTAATGCCCAGGATGAACACTGAAGCTTTCTTT. The full variable domain, its missing parts supplied by reference TRBV7-3 and TRBJ1-1, is GAGVSQTPSNKVTEKGKYVELRCDPISGHTALYWYRQSLGQGPEFLIYFQGTGAADDSGLPNDRFFAVRPEGSVSTLKIQRTERGDSAVYLCASSLMPRMNTEAFFGQGTRLTVV.

This chain joins TRBV4-1 and TRBJ1-5; TRBD1 agrees at 9 bases. Germline lookup yields CDR1 MGHRA and CDR2 YSYEKL. The CDR3 loop spans 15 amino acids. The V and J ends lost 3 bases and 2 bases, in that order; junction bases with no gene match: 2. CDR3 residues: CASSQGDRGNQPQHF. CDR3 coding DNA: TGCGCCAGCAGCCAGGGGGACAGGGGCAATCAGCCCCAGCATTTT.

J is TRBJ1-2 and V is TRBV6-5; 8 bases are a match to TRBD1. The V gene's germline CDR1 is MNHEY and CDR2 SVGAGI. Losses at the gene ends were 6 bases for V and 6 bases for J; bases not matched to a gene: 6. This CDR3 spans 13 amino acids. CDR3 sequence reads: CASRYRGNNGYTF. CDR3 nucleotides: TGTGCCAGCAGGTACAGGGGGAACAATGGCTACACCTTC.

This rearrangement joins TRBV29-1 to TRBJ2-3, with 8 bases that match TRBD1. Germline V gene sequence: CDR1 SQVTM, CDR2 ANQGSEA. This CDR3 contains 14 residues. J was trimmed by 3 bases and V by 8 bases; bases with no gene match: 10. CDR3 sequence: CSLAWTGRTDTQYF. The CDR3 DNA sequence: TGCAGCCTTGCTTGGACAGGGAGAACAGATACGCAGTATTTT.

A remark on this clone: Different DNA sequences within this sample yield the same CDR3. The V and J genes are TRBV18 and TRBJ2-3, with D possibly matching TRBD2 (5 bases). Looked up from germline, CDR1 is KGHSH and CDR2 is LQKENI. The length of the CDR3 is 14 residues. V was shortened by 2 bases and J by 1 base, with 7 bases between the two germline ends. Here the CDR3 reads CASSPAGGTDTQYF. CDR3 in DNA: TGTGCCAGCTCACCAGCGGGCGGCACAGATACGCAGTATTTT.

The J gene is TRBJ1-2, the V gene TRBV5-5; 7 bases match TRBD1. The CDR3 consists of 16 residues. Germline V CDR1 and CDR2: SGHKS, YYEKEE (reference sequence). The V gene end was trimmed by 1 base and the J gene end by 0 bases; junction bases not matched to a gene: 6. The CDR3 DNA reads as TGTGCCAGCAGCTTGCCAGGGGGACTGGCTAACTATGGCTACACCTTC. Residues: CASSLPGGLANYGYTF.

The V and J genes are TRBV7-9 and TRBJ2-3, with 15 bases matching TRBD2. Germline values: CDR1 SEHNR, CDR2 FQNEAQ (reference sequence). There are 15 residues in the CDR3. The ends lost 4 bases at V and 6 bases at J; junction bases unmatched: 2. The CDR3: CASSSGLAGGDTQYF. Written as DNA, the CDR3 is TGTGCCAGCAGCTCCGGACTAGCGGGGGGGGATACGCAGTATTTT.

V is TRBV5-1 and J is TRBJ2-1; 8 positions agree with TRBD2. This CDR3 has 17 residues. Germline loops: CDR1 SGHRS, CDR2 YFSETQ. Trimming at V came to 3 bases and at J to 1 base, leaving 9 bases not matched to a gene. The CDR3 loop is CASSSGLVKGSYNEQFF. Here the CDR3 DNA reads TGCGCCAGCAGCTCGGGACTAGTCAAGGGGTCCTACAATGAGCAGTTCTTC.

Regarding this clone: Other DNA sequences in this sample translate to the same CDR3. The chain links TRBV6-1 to TRBJ2-7; 11 bases are shared with TRBD2. Germline loops: CDR1 MNHNS, CDR2 SASEGT. After removal of 3 bases from V and 2 bases from J, the junction contained 3 bases not matched to a gene. The CDR3 consists of 15 residues. The CDR3, as DNA: TGTGCCAGCAGTGATCTAGCGGGGGGAACCTACGAGCAGTACTTC. Protein sequence: CASSDLAGGTYEQYF.

This clone was seen once. The V call is TRBV5-8, the J call TRBJ2-1; tentatively, D is TRBD1 (5 bases). The V end was cut by 5 bases, the J end by 8 bases, with 8 bases between. From germline, CDR1 is SGHTS and CDR2 YDEGEE. The CDR3 is 11 residues long. CDR3 nucleotides: TGTGCCAGCAGTAACAGGCATGAGCAGTTCTTC. Amino acid sequence: CASSNRHEQFF.

The V and J genes are TRBV6-5 and TRBJ1-2; 7 bases are a match to TRBD1. This CDR3 region has 14 residues. Germline CDR1 and CDR2: MNHEY and SVGAGI. The V gene end was trimmed by 5 bases and the J gene end by 3 bases; junction bases not matched to a gene: 6. This CDR3 is CASSPTGTDYGYTF. The CDR3 DNA sequence: TGTGCCAGCAGTCCCACCGGGACAGACTATGGCTACACCTTC.

Only one count was recorded for this clone. The junction departs from the called germline gene at one end, perhaps through a read error. The rearrangement uses TRBV7-9 and TRBJ1-2; D call uncertain. Germline CDR1 reads SEHNR; CDR2 reads FQNEAQ (reference sequence). CDR3 size: 13 residues. The chain's CDR3 is CSSSLSGSDGYTF. DNA of the CDR3: TGTTCCAGCAGCCTGTCAGGTTCGGATGGCTACACCTTC.

A single count supports this clone. V is TRBV28 and J is TRBJ2-5; D gene uncertain. The CDR3 has 16 amino acids. The germline V gene has CDR1 MDHEN and CDR2 SYDVKM. Between the trimmed V and J ends, which lost 4 bases and 5 bases, there was a span of 20 bases. This CDR3 reads CASSSPAGSASETQYF. In DNA form, the CDR3 reads TGTGCCAGCAGTTCTCCCGCCGGGTCTGCCTCTGAGACCCAGTACTTC.

This clone was seen a few times. J is TRBJ2-1 and V is TRBV30; 7 bases are shared with TRBD2. J was trimmed by 3 bases and V by 0 bases; bases with no gene match: 8. Germline V gene sequence: CDR1 GTSNPN, CDR2 SVGIG (reference sequence). The CDR3 runs 16 residues. CDR3 DNA sequence: TGTGCCTGGAGTGTTCCCAAACCGGGGGGCTACAATGAGCAGTTCTTC. It yields the protein CAWSVPKPGGYNEQFF.

V and J are TRBV2 and TRBJ2-7; TRBD2 agrees at 9 bases. CDR1 is SNHLY and CDR2 is FYNNEI in the germline V gene. The trim removed 4 bases at V and 2 bases at J, leaving 9 bases unmatched. This CDR3 contains 16 residues. In DNA form, the CDR3 reads TGTGCCAGCAGTGTTTTTAGCGGGGGCACCACCTACGAGCAGTACTTC. The encoded protein is CASSVFSGGTTYEQYF.

The chain combines TRBV27 with TRBJ1-2, with D tentatively TRBD1 (6 bases). V was trimmed by 3 bases and J by 8 bases, leaving 13 bases between them. The germline V gene encodes CDR1 MNHEY and CDR2 SMNVEV (reference sequence). This CDR3 is built from 13 residues. CDR3 sequence: CASSFRDKRGYTF. CDR3 in DNA: TGTGCCAGCAGTTTCCGGGACAAGCGCGGCTACACCTTC.

This chain joins TRBV29-1 and TRBJ2-7; maybe TRBD1 (6 bases). Germline V gives CDR1 SQVTM, CDR2 ANQGSEA. This CDR3 has 11 residues. Trimming removed 7 bases at V and 3 bases at J, with 10 bases between. CDR3 sequence reads: CSALDSYEQYF. CDR3 DNA sequence: TGCAGCGCTCTGGACAGCTACGAGCAGTACTTC.

Details on this clone: Compared with germline, one end of the junction differs, possibly owing to a read error. V usage is TRBV7-7 and J usage is TRBJ1-1; unclear D gene. CDR3 length equals 14 residues. CDR1 and CDR2 from the germline V gene are SSHAT and FNYEAQ (reference sequence). The CDR3 DNA is TGTGCTAGCAGCTTAGACGGGTATTTTACTGAAGCTTTCTTT. Encoded protein: CASSLDGYFTEAFF.

This chain links TRBV7-9 with TRBJ1-2; no reliable D call. The CDR3 is made up of 13 amino acids. Germline V gene lookup returns CDR1 SEHNR and CDR2 FQNEAQ (reference sequence). V gave up 3 bases and J gave up 4 bases, with 9 bases separating them. The CDR3 loop is CASSLREAYGYTF. The CDR3 nucleotides are TGTGCCAGCAGCTTGCGGGAGGCCTATGGCTACACCTTC.

The gene calls are TRBV18 and TRBJ2-1, with 8 positions matching TRBD2. V lost 3 bases and J lost 7; bases outside the gene matches: 5. The germline V gene encodes CDR1 KGHSH and CDR2 LQKENI. This CDR3 has 14 residues. DNA of the CDR3: TGTGCCAGCTCACCTGGGACTAGGGTAAATGAGCAGTTCTTC. This sequence encodes CASSPGTRVNEQFF.

There are a few counts of this clone. The chain has TRBV5-1 and TRBJ2-6, with D possibly TRBD1 on 5 matching bases. The length of the CDR3 is 15 residues. CDR1 and CDR2 from the germline V gene are SGHRS and YFSETQ. With 5 bases removed from V and 4 bases from J, the gap between germline ends came to 13 bases. CDR3 in DNA: TGCGCCAGCAGTCTAGGGGATTCAGGGGCCAACGTCCTGACTTTC. It codes for CASSLGDSGANVLTF.

V gene TRBV23-1 combines with J gene TRBJ2-5, with a weak D call TRBD2 (5 bases). TRBV23-1 carries the ORF label, with uncertain function. Between the trimmed V and J ends, which lost 3 bases and 2 bases, there was a span of 22 bases. This CDR3 has 18 amino acids. In nucleotides, the CDR3 is TGCGCCAGCAGTCACCGACTCCGGACCCAACGAGGGCAAGAGACCCAGTACTTC. This sequence encodes CASSHRLRTQRGQETQYF.

Turning to this clone: The junction departs from germline at one end; a sequencing error may be responsible. V gene TRBV10-1 combines with J gene TRBJ2-7; no reliable D call. In germline, CDR1 is WNHNN, CDR2 SYGVQD (reference sequence). This CDR3 contains 10 residues. CDR3 region: CASISFEQYF. The CDR3 DNA is TGCGCCAGCATCTCCTTCGAGCAGTACTTC.

The V and J genes are TRBV6-5 and TRBJ2-1; D might be TRBD1 (5 bases). The V end lost 5 bases, the J end lost 0 bases, and 11 bases lay between the germline ends. The CDR3 totals 15 residues. Per the germline V gene, CDR1 is MNHEY and CDR2 is SVGAGI. CDR3 sequence: CASSHGQSSYNEQFF. DNA for the CDR3: TGTGCCAGCAGTCACGGACAAAGCTCCTACAATGAGCAGTTCTTC.

The J gene is TRBJ2-1, the V gene TRBV7-9; 11 bases fit TRBD1. CDR1 SEHNR and CDR2 FQNEAQ come from the germline V gene (reference sequence). Germline trimming cut 5 bases from V and 7 bases from J; bases unmatched to any gene: 4. The CDR3 contains 14 residues. The CDR3 protein is CASSPGTGGNEQFF. The CDR3 DNA is TGTGCCAGCAGCCCCGGGACAGGGGGGAATGAGCAGTTCTTC.

The gene calls are TRBV7-8 and TRBJ1-1, with 7 bases matching TRBD1. J lost 4 bases, V lost 1 base, and 9 bases had no gene match. CDR1 is SGHVS and CDR2 is FQNEAQ in the germline V gene. The CDR3 spans 16 residues. This chain's CDR3 is CASSLEGAGVGTEAFF. In DNA form, the CDR3 reads TGTGCCAGCAGCTTAGAGGGGGCAGGTGTCGGCACTGAAGCTTTCTTT.